These T cell receptor beta chains were read from a single sample in a study of T cell changes during pregnancy in multiple sclerosis. Here immunoSEQ multiplex PCR was the method, and the copy in TCRdb shows in-frame clones only, minus some. The table includes approximately 42,000 clones, under 90% detected once. The sample consisted of CD4+ T cells from peripheral blood mononuclear cells, taken before pregnancy. The receptor set was obtained from a female donor with multiple sclerosis, enrolled in a pregnancy study. The CDR3 runs from the conserved cysteine through the conserved F or W. A D gene is named only where the DNA matches it firmly. Clone size is shown for a subset of rows, as once, few, many or a class of expanded clone.

clone_size,j_call,v_call,cdr3_length,d_call,cdr3_nt,cdr3_aa
.,TRBJ1-1,TRBV7-6,16,.,TGTGCCAGCAGCTTCGACCCCAGGGGTCAGAACACTGAAGCTTTCTTT,CASSFDPRGQNTEAFF
.,TRBJ2-1,TRBV7-2,18,.,TGTGCCAGCAGCTCCCTGTCGACGAGCGGGTCCTCCTACAATGAGCAGTTCTTC,CASSSLSTSGSSYNEQFF
.,TRBJ2-7,TRBV11-2,14,TRBD1,TGTGCCAGCAGCTTAGCCCGGGACAGCTACGAGCAGTACTTC,CASSLARDSYEQYF
.,TRBJ2-3,TRBV14,17,TRBD2,TGTGCCAGCAGCTCACAACGACTAGCGGGGTTTCCAGATACGCAGTATTTT,CASSSQRLAGFPDTQYF
.,TRBJ2-2,TRBV7-9,17,TRBD2,TGTGCCAGCAGCTTACCTCCGGGACTAGCCCGGGCCGGGGAGCTGTTTTTT,CASSLPPGLARAGELFF
.,TRBJ2-5,TRBV19,14,TRBD1,TGTGCCAGCCGTCCGGGACAGAAAGGAGAGACCCAGTACTTC,CASRPGQKGETQYF
.,TRBJ1-2,TRBV19,15,TRBD1,TGTGCCAGTAGTCACGAGGACAGGGGACCTTCTGGCTACACCTTC,CASSHEDRGPSGYTF
.,TRBJ2-7,TRBV6-5,14,.,TGTGCCAGCAGTTATCATGCTGGGACATACGAGCAGTACTTC,CASSYHAGTYEQYF
.,TRBJ1-2,TRBV5-1,18,.,TGCGCCAGCAGCAATTGGGGGGGTGGTGTGGACACGCACTATGGCTACACCTTC,CASSNWGGGVDTHYGYTF
medium-sized,TRBJ1-1,TRBV5-1,17,.,TGCGCCAGCAGCTTGGGTCCGGGGGGCGCGTCGGCCACTGAAGCTTTCTTT,CASSLGPGGASATEAFF
.,TRBJ1-5,TRBV7-9,15,.,TGTGCCAGCAGCCTAGGACAAAATAGCAATCAGCCCCAGCATTTT,CASSLGQNSNQPQHF
few,TRBJ2-2,TRBV19,16,.,TGTGCCAGTAGTATAAAAAAGGGGTCGGGCACCGGGGAGCTGTTTTTT,CASSIKKGSGTGELFF
.,TRBJ1-5,TRBV18,16,.,TGTGCCAGCTCACCGGAGAGGCAGTCTAGCAATCAGCCCCAGCATTTT,CASSPERQSSNQPQHF
.,TRBJ1-1,TRBV6-5,15,TRBD1,TGTGCCAGCAGTTACTCCGTTGGGGACAGGTATGAAGCTTTCTTT,CASSYSVGDRYEAFF
.,TRBJ1-6,TRBV30,13,TRBD1,TGTGCCTGGAGGAGGCAGGGGGCGCTTCCCCTCCACTTT,CAWRRQGALPLHF
.,TRBJ1-1,TRBV28,15,.,TGTGCCAGCAGTCCTGGGGGCGCGGGTAACACTGAAGCTTTCTTT,CASSPGGAGNTEAFF
.,TRBJ2-7,TRBV10-3,15,TRBD2,TGTGCCATCAGCGAACTAGCGGGGGATTCCTACGAGCAGTACTTC,CAISELAGDSYEQYF
.,TRBJ2-7,TRBV9,14,.,TGTGCCAGCAGCCCCGGAGGGAGCTCCTACGAGCAGTACTTC,CASSPGGSSYEQYF
.,TRBJ1-3,TRBV4-3,15,.,TGCGCCAGCAGCCAGCTCTTCGGGGAGGCAAACACCATATATTTT,CASSQLFGEANTIYF
.,TRBJ2-5,TRBV29-1,12,.,TGCAGCGTTTCAGGCCCGGGGGAGACCCAGTACTTC,CSVSGPGETQYF
.,TRBJ1-6,TRBV5-1,15,TRBD1,TGCGCCAGCAGCTCCGACAGGGCTCATAATTCACCCCTCCACTTT,CASSSDRAHNSPLHF
.,TRBJ1-2,TRBV7-9,14,TRBD1,TGTGCCAGCAGTTACTGGGACAGGAATTATGGCTACACCTTC,CASSYWDRNYGYTF
.,TRBJ1-6,TRBV6-1,13,.,TGTGCCAGCAGTGAAGTTGACAATCCACCCCTCCACTTT,CASSEVDNPPLHF
few,TRBJ1-3,TRBV7-2,16,.,TGTGCCAGCAGCTTAAATCGGGTTAGCTCTGGAAACACCATATATTTT,CASSLNRVSSGNTIYF
once,TRBJ2-7,TRBV25-1,14,.,TGTGCCAGCAGTGAATTTGGCAGCTCCTACGAGCAGTACTTC,CASSEFGSSYEQYF
.,TRBJ2-1,TRBV18,11,.,TGTGCCAGCTCATCCAGGGATGAGCAGTTCTTC,CASSSRDEQFF
.,TRBJ1-2,TRBV7-9,13,.,TGTGCCAGCCTGGCGGAAAATAACTATGGCTACACCTTC,CASLAENNYGYTF
.,TRBJ2-2,TRBV6-6,15,.,TGTGCCAGCAGTCGGAAGGGACAGAACACCGGGGAGCTGTTTTTT,CASSRKGQNTGELFF
medium-sized,TRBJ1-5,TRBV19,13,.,TGTGCCACCTCCCGCGGGATGGGTCGGCCCCAGCATTTT,CATSRGMGRPQHF
.,TRBJ2-4,TRBV19,15,.,TGTGCCAGTAGCCCTTTGGGGCAGTCCAAAAACATTCAGTACTTC,CASSPLGQSKNIQYF
once,TRBJ2-7,TRBV10-3,18,TRBD1,TGTGCCATCAGTGAGTCCCCAGAGGGGGCCATACAAAACTACGAGCAGTACTTC,CAISESPEGAIQNYEQYF
.,TRBJ2-7,TRBV7-2,14,.,TGTGCCAGCAGCTTAGATTACAGGGCCTACGAGCAGTACTTC,CASSLDYRAYEQYF
.,TRBJ1-3,TRBV10-3,14,.,TGTGCCACCCACCGGGACACCTCTGGAAACACCATATATTTT,CATHRDTSGNTIYF
.,TRBJ2-1,TRBV9,18,TRBD2,TGTGCCAGCAGCGTAGGAGGGAGGGGACTAGCGGGAGGCAATGAGCAGTTCTTC,CASSVGGRGLAGGNEQFF
.,TRBJ1-6,TRBV7-2,15,.,TGTGCCAGCAGCTTAGAGGCGGGTCCAGATTCACCCCTCCACTTT,CASSLEAGPDSPLHF
.,TRBJ2-1,TRBV5-5,14,.,TGTGCCAGCAGCTTGGGATCCAGGGAATCTGAGCAGTTCTTC,CASSLGSRESEQFF